This TCR beta chain was sequenced during a study of blood T cell repertoires in COVID-19 (dated by TCRdb to between 2020 and 2021). Describing the broader study: Samples from collaborators originated in the United States, Italy and Spain and spanned both the acute and convalescent phases of COVID-19. The repertoires were made available in a free public database intended to serve as a resource for research on the immune response to SARS-CoV-2. The prospective study material was composed of cDNA or gDNA derived from T cells, B-cell-depleted T cells, or PBMCs. The dataset comprised deeply sampled blood TCRbeta repertoires from subjects exposed to, actively infected with, or recovered from COVID-19. Sample metadata almost always included a de-identified subject ID, COVID-19 status, age in years and sex. HLA class I and class II types, where available, came from metadata supplied by the sample provider rather than from assay-based typing. Samples came from the ongoing ImmuneRACE study (first 160 participants) plus 1,254 subjects from 6 global collaborators.

Sequences MRHNA (CDR1) and SNTAGT (CDR2) are obtained from the germline V gene. The CDR3 measures 13 amino acids from cysteine to phenylalanine. The sequence is cut down to CDR3 DNA, 39 bases in frame from base 1. The germline V end is reduced by 5 bases and the J end by 10 bases; junction bases left unmatched: 2. At one collaborating source in Seattle, patients were enrolled during active infection and were followed longitudinally through the course of disease. Each collaborating institution followed its own protocols to collect whole blood in K2EDTA tubes. For TCRbeta analysis, collaborators shipped samples as frozen whole blood, isolated PBMCs, or DNA extracted from either of those sample types. Broad study findings and their caveats: The quantity of clinical and demographic metadata differed by source and by participant and was supplied without curation.

In the case of this clone: Its antigen is currently not known. Base qualities are not at hand, and no much larger clone is one base apart.

TCRbeta CDR3 regions were amplified from genomic DNA using the immunoSEQ Assay, a bias-controlled multiplex PCR. Per the source publication's procedure: The number of nucleated cells in each sample was estimated by amplification of reference gene primers within the assay. To quantify the absolute abundance of each unique TCRbeta CDR3 rearrangement, sequence reads were collapsed and filtered. Productive Simpson clonality was computed per sample as the square root of Simpson's diversity index over productive rearrangements. TCRdb took over this immuneACCESS table, retaining in-frame rearrangements with V and J assigned. Such tables are incomplete; in checked studies, under half of the missing clones stem from an unresolved V gene, and the remainder is unexplained. V, J and clone size derive from that table, while D and trimming were established from the DNA sequence. Across this sample there are some 270,000 clones, with around 91% seen only once. Roughly 2% of the sample comes from the top ten.

The rearranged chain carries TRBV6-4 and TRBJ1-6; 10 of the junction bases match TRBD1. This sequence originates from a woman aged 55-70 years with COVID-19, enrolled during active disease. What was sequenced was peripheral blood. The sequence in DNA is TGTGCCAGCAGTCTGGACAGGGGGTCACCCCTCCACTTT. Translation gives CASSLDRGSPLHF.